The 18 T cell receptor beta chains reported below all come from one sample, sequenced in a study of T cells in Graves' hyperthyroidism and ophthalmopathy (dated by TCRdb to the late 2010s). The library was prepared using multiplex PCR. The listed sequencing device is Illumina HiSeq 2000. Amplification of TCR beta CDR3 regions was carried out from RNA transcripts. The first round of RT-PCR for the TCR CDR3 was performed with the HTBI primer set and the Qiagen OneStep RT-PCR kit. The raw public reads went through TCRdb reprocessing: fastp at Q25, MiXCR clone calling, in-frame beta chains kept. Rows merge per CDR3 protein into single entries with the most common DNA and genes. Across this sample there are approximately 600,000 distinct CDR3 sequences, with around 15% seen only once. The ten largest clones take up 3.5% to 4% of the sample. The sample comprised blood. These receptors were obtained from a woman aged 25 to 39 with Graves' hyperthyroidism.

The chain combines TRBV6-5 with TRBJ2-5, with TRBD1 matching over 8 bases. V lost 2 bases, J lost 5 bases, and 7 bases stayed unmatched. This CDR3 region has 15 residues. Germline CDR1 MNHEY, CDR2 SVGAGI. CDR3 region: CASSYQDRAGETQYF. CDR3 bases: TGTGCCAGCAGTTACCAGGACAGGGCTGGTGAGACCCAGTACTTC.

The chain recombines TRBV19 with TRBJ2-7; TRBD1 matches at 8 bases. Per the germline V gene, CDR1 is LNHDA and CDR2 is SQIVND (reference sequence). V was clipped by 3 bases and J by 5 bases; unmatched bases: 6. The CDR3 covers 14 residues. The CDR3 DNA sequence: TGTGCCAGTAGTATTTGGACAGGGACTGACGAGCAGTACTTC. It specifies CASSIWTGTDEQYF.

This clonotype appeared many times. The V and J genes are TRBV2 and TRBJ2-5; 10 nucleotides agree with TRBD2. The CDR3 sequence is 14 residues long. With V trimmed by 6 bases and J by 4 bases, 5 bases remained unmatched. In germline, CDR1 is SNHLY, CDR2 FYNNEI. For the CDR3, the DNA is TGTGCCAGCAGGGAAACTAGCGGGACAGAGACCCAGTACTTC. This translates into CASRETSGTETQYF.

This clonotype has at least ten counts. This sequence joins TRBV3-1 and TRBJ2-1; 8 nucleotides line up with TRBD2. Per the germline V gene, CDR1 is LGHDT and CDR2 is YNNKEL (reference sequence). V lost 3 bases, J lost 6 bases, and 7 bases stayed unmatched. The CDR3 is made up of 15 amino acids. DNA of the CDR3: TGTGCCAGCAGCCATGGGCTAGCGGGCAGCAATGAGCAGTTCTTC. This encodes CASSHGLAGSNEQFF.

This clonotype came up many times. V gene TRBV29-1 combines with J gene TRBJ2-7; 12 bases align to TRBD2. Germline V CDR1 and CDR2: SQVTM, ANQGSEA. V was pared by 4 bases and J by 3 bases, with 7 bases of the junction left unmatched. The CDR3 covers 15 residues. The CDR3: CSVGLAGGPGYEQYF. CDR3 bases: TGCAGCGTTGGGCTAGCGGGAGGGCCGGGCTACGAGCAGTACTTC.

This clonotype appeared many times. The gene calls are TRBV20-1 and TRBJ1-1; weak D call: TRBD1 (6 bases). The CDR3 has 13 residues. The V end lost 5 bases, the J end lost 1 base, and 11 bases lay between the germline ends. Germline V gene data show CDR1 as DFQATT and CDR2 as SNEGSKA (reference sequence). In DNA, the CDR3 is TGCAGTGCTCCAGGGGTGGCGAACACTGAAGCTTTCTTT. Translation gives CSAPGVANTEAFF.

The CDR3, as DNA: TGTGCCAGCAGCGCCACGGGAGGGCCTTACAATGAGCAGTTCTTC. Translated, it gives CASSATGGPYNEQFF. The gene calls are TRBV7-3 and TRBJ2-1, with 8 bases aligning to TRBD2. The ends lost 5 bases at V and 4 bases at J; junction bases unmatched: 7. Germline V gene data show CDR1 as SGHTA and CDR2 as FQGTGA. The CDR3 runs 15 residues. The full variable domain, with the rest looked up from reference TRBV7-3 and TRBJ2-1, is GAGVSQTPSNKVTEKGKYVELRCDPISGHTALYWYRQSLGQGPEFLIYFQGTGAADDSGLPNDRFFAVRPEGSVSTLKIQRTERGDSAVYLCASSATGGPYNEQFFGPGTRLTVL.

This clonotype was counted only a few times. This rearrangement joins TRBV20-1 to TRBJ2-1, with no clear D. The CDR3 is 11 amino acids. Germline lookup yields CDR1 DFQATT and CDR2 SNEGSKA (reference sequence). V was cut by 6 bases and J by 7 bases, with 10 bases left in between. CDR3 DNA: TGCAGTGCGGGAATAGGAAATGAGCAGTTCTTC. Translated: CSAGIGNEQFF.

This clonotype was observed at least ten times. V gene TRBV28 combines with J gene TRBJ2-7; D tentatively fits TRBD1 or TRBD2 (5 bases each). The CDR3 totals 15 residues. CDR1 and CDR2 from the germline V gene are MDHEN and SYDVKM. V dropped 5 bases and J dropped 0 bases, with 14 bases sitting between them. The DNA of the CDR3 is TGTGCCAGCAGTGTAGGGACGGTCAGCTCCTACGAGCAGTACTTC. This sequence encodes CASSVGTVSSYEQYF.

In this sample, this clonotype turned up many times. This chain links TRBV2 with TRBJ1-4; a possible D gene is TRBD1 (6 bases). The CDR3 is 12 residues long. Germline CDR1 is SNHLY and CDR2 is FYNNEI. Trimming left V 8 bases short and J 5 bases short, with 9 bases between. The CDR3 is CASEDRNEKLFF. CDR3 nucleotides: TGTGCCAGCGAGGACAGAAATGAAAAACTGTTTTTT.

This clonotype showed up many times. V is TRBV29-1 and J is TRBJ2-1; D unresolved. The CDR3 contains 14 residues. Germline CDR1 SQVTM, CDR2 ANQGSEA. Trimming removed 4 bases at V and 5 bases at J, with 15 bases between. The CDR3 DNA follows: TGCAGCGTTGCGTGGCGGATTGGTCACAATGAGCAGTTCTTC. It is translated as CSVAWRIGHNEQFF.

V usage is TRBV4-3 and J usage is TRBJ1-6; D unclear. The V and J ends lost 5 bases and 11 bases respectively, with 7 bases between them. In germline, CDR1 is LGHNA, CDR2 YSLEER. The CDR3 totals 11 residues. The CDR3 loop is CASSSYPPLHF. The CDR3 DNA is TGCGCCAGCAGCAGTTATCCACCCCTCCACTTT.

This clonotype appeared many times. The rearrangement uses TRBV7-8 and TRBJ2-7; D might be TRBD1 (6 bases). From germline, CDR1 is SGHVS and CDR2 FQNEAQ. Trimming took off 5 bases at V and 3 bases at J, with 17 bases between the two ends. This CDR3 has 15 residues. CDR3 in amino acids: CASSPKWTDYYEQYF. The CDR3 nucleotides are TGTGCCAGCAGCCCGAAATGGACAGACTACTACGAGCAGTACTTC. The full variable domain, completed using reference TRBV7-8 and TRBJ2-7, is GAGVSQSPRYKVAKRGQDVALRCDPISGHVSLFWYQQALGQGPEFLTYFQNEAQLDKSGLPSDRFFAERPEGSVSTLKIQRTQQEDSAVYLCASSPKWTDYYEQYFGPGTRLTVT.

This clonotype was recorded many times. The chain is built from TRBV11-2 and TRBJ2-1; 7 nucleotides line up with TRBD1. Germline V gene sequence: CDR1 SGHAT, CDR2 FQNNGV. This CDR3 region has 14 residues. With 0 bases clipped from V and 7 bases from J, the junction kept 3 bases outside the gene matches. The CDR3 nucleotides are TGTGCCAGCAGCTTAGAAGGGACAGTTAATGAGCAGTTCTTC. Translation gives CASSLEGTVNEQFF.

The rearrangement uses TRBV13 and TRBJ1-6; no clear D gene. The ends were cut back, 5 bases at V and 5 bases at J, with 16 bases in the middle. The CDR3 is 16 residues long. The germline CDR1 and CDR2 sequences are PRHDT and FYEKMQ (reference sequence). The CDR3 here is CASSQGPTFHNSPLHF. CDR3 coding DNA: TGTGCCAGCAGCCAAGGACCGACGTTTCATAATTCACCCCTCCACTTT.

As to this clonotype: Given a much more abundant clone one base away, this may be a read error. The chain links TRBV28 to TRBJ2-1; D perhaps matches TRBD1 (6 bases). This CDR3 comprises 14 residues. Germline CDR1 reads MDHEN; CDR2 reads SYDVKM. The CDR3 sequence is CASSLLSRDNEQCF. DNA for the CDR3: TGTGCCAGCAGTTTATTGTCCCGGGACAATGAGCAGTGCTTC.

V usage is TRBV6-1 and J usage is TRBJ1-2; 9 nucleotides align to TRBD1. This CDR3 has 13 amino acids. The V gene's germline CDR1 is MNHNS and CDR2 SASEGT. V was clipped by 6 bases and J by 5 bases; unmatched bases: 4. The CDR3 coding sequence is TGTGCCAGCAGAAGACAGGGGGGGTATGGCTACACCTTC. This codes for CASRRQGGYGYTF.

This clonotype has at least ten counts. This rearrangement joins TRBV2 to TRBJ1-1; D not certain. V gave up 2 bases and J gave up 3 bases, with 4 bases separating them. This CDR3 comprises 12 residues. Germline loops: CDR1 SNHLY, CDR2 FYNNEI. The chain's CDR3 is CASSELDTEAFF. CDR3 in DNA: TGTGCCAGCAGTGAACTGGACACTGAAGCTTTCTTT.